The rows below give T cell receptor beta chains drawn from one sample of a study of cytomegalovirus exposure and HLA in healthy donors. Libraries were prepared by immunoSEQ multiplex PCR; TCRdb keeps only in-frame clonotypes and omits some of them. Here the sample spans roughly 180,000 clones, 75% being singletons. Material for sequencing was PBMCs. The receptors were gathered from a male donor in good health and CMV-seronegative. Both conserved end residues are part of each CDR3. Fields, in order: J gene, CDR3 length, V gene, clone size, D gene, CDR3 protein, CDR3 DNA. The D gene is left open where the match is weak. Expanded clones are given a class, and other clones once, few, many or no size at all.

j_call: TRBJ1-5; cdr3_length: 15; v_call: TRBV30; clone_size: -; d_call: -; cdr3_aa: CAWSGKDSSNQPQHF; cdr3_nt: TGTGCCTGGAGTGGCAAGGACAGTAGCAATCAGCCCCAGCATTTT
j_call: TRBJ1-5; cdr3_length: 15; v_call: TRBV6-1; clone_size: -; d_call: TRBD1; cdr3_aa: CASSERTGANQPQHF; cdr3_nt: TGTGCCAGCAGTGAACGAACAGGGGCCAATCAGCCCCAGCATTTT
j_call: TRBJ2-1; cdr3_length: 16; v_call: TRBV7-2; clone_size: once; d_call: TRBD2; cdr3_aa: CASSPRTSGFYNEQFF; cdr3_nt: TGTGCCAGCAGCCCCCGGACTAGTGGATTCTACAATGAGCAGTTCTTC
j_call: TRBJ1-1; cdr3_length: 13; v_call: TRBV6-5; clone_size: -; d_call: -; cdr3_aa: CASSYAGNTEAFF; cdr3_nt: TGTGCCAGCAGTTACGCAGGGAACACTGAAGCTTTCTTT
j_call: TRBJ1-3; cdr3_length: 13; v_call: TRBV28; clone_size: few; d_call: -; cdr3_aa: CASSSRGGNTIYF; cdr3_nt: TGTGCCAGCAGTTCTCGGGGGGGAAACACCATATATTTT
j_call: TRBJ2-7; cdr3_length: 12; v_call: TRBV28; clone_size: -; d_call: -; cdr3_aa: CASSFRAGEQYF; cdr3_nt: TGTGCCAGCAGTTTCAGGGCTGGCGAGCAGTACTTC
j_call: TRBJ2-3; cdr3_length: 21; v_call: TRBV7-3; clone_size: few; d_call: TRBD2; cdr3_aa: CASSLMGVGLGTSGRSDTQYF; cdr3_nt: TGTGCCAGCAGCTTAATGGGGGTTGGCCTCGGGACTAGCGGGAGATCAGATACGCAGTATTTT
j_call: TRBJ2-1; cdr3_length: 15; v_call: TRBV4-3; clone_size: -; d_call: TRBD1; cdr3_aa: CASSYQATGDNEQFF; cdr3_nt: TGCGCCAGCAGCTATCAGGCCACAGGGGACAATGAGCAGTTCTTC
j_call: TRBJ2-7; cdr3_length: 12; v_call: TRBV6-5; clone_size: few; d_call: TRBD2; cdr3_aa: CASQRGPYEQYF; cdr3_nt: TGTGCCAGCCAGCGGGGACCCTACGAGCAGTACTTC
j_call: TRBJ1-2; cdr3_length: 13; v_call: TRBV14; clone_size: -; d_call: TRBD1; cdr3_aa: CASSPRTGDGYTF; cdr3_nt: TGTGCCAGCAGCCCTCGGACAGGGGATGGCTACACCTTC
j_call: TRBJ2-7; cdr3_length: 13; v_call: TRBV19; clone_size: -; d_call: TRBD1; cdr3_aa: CASLRTGGTRQYF; cdr3_nt: TGTGCCAGTCTACGGACAGGGGGGACTAGGCAGTACTTC
j_call: TRBJ2-3; cdr3_length: 14; v_call: TRBV7-3; clone_size: -; d_call: -; cdr3_aa: CASSLFGLPDTQYF; cdr3_nt: TGTGCCAGCAGCCTCTTTGGGCTTCCAGATACGCAGTATTTT
j_call: TRBJ2-1; cdr3_length: 15; v_call: TRBV27; clone_size: once; d_call: TRBD2; cdr3_aa: CASSFSGRGHNEQFF; cdr3_nt: TGTGCCAGCAGTTTTAGCGGGAGGGGACACAATGAGCAGTTCTTC